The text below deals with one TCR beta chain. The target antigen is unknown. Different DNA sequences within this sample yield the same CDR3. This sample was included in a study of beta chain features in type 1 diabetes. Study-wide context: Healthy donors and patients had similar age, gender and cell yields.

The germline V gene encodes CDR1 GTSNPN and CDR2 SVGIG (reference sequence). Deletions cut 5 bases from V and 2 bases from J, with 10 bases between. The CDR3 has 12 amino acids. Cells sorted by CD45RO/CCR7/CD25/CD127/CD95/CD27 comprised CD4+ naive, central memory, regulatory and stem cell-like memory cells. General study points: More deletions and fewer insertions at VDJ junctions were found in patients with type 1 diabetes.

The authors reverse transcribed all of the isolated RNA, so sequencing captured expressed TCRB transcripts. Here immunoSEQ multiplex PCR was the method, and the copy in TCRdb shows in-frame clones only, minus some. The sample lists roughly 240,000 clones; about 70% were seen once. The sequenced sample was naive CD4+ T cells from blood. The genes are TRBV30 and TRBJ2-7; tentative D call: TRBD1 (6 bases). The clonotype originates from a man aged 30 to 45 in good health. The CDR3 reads CAWAGDPYEQYF. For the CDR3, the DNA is TGTGCCTGGGCAGGGGATCCCTACGAGCAGTACTTC.